Each of the 22 T cell receptor beta chains below was sequenced from the same sample in a study of metastatic and nonmetastatic thyroid tumors. Using MiXCR, TCRdb reanalyzed the PCR reads. The data hold fewer than 50,000 clones, with 16% observed a single time. Every patient underwent thyroid surgery untreated. Sequencing input: blood. Receptors originate from a female donor with papillary thyroid cancer or a benign thyroid nodule (not recorded which). Some clones in this sample may be carry-over from other donors' samples.

This clone was counted ten times or more. The chain joins TRBV5-1 to TRBJ2-5; maybe TRBD1 (5 bases). The V gene lost 0 bases and the J gene lost 6 bases, with 12 bases spanning the gap. This CDR3 region has 14 residues. From germline, CDR1 is SGHRS and CDR2 YFSETQ. Here the CDR3 DNA reads TGCGCCAGCAGCTTGGCCCCAGGGTCCAAGACCCAGTACTTC. Translation: CASSLAPGSKTQYF. Using reference TRBV5-1 and TRBJ2-5 for the parts outside the CDR3, the full variable domain is KAGVTQTPRYLIKTRGQQVTLSCSPISGHRSVSWYQQTPGQGLQFLFEYFSETQRNKGNFPGRFSGRQFSNSRSEMNVSTLELGDSALYLCASSLAPGSKTQYFGPGTRLLVL.

In this sample, this clone turned up once. The rearrangement joins TRBV30 to TRBJ2-7; no reliable D call. Per germline, CDR1 GTSNPN and CDR2 SVGIG (reference sequence). Trimming pared 0 bases from V and 1 base from J, leaving 16 bases between. The CDR3 totals 16 residues. CDR3: CAWSVLPIQSSYEQYF. DNA of the CDR3: TGTGCCTGGAGTGTACTCCCTATTCAGTCATCCTACGAGCAGTACTTC.

The table lists this clone with many counts. The chain carries TRBV29-1 and TRBJ1-4; TRBD1 aligns across 10 bases. The trim removed 3 bases at V and 5 bases at J, leaving 3 bases unmatched. CDR1 is SQVTM, CDR2 ANQGSEA, per germline. This CDR3 comprises 14 residues. The CDR3 sequence: CSVEKTGGNEKLFF. The CDR3 DNA is TGCAGCGTTGAGAAGACAGGGGGCAATGAAAAACTGTTTTTT.

About this clone: The junction shows a germline mismatch at one end, possibly a read error. The chain links TRBV18 to TRBJ2-3, with a tentative D call TRBD1 (6 bases). The V gene's germline CDR1 is KGHSH and CDR2 LQKENI. The CDR3 is 16 amino acids. The CDR3 DNA sequence: TGTGCCAACTCACTTTTAACGGCAGGGGACACAGATACGCAGTATTTT. This sequence encodes CANSLLTAGDTDTQYF.

To note about this clone: The germline gene is not matched at one end of the junction; a read error may be the cause. The chain recombines TRBV29-1 with TRBJ1-2, with a tentative D call TRBD1 (6 bases). Germline V gene lookup returns CDR1 SQVTM and CDR2 ANQGSEA. The CDR3 loop spans 12 amino acids. CDR3 DNA sequence: TGCAGCGTTGAAAGTCAGGGGTATGTCTACACCTTC. Its translation: CSVESQGYVYTF.

Ten or more counts support this clone. The V gene is TRBV29-1, the J gene TRBJ2-1; no firm D call. Germline CDR1 is SQVTM and CDR2 is ANQGSEA. The V end lost 1 base, the J end lost 5 bases, and 9 bases lay between the germline ends. The CDR3 runs 13 residues. The CDR3 here is CSVEGTDHNEQFF. The CDR3 DNA reads as TGCAGCGTTGAAGGGACCGACCACAATGAGCAGTTCTTC.

This clone was found a few times. This chain connects TRBV29-1 to TRBJ2-5, with no clear D. This CDR3 region has 13 residues. Germline V gene data show CDR1 as SQVTM and CDR2 as ANQGSEA. The CDR3 sequence is CRHIPSLKETQYF. The DNA of the CDR3 is TGCAGGCATATCCCGAGTCTTAAAGAGACCCAGTACTTC.

This clone has only a few counts. The J gene is TRBJ2-1, the V gene TRBV7-2; 9 bases map to TRBD2. The germline V gene encodes CDR1 SGHTA and CDR2 FQGNSA. J gave up 8 bases and V 1 base, and 6 bases lay outside the gene matches. The CDR3 is 15 residues long. The CDR3 here is CASSLGLAGFDEQFF. The CDR3 coding sequence is TGTGCCAGCAGCTTAGGGCTAGCGGGGTTCGATGAGCAGTTCTTC. Full variable domain (rest looked up from reference TRBV7-2 and TRBJ2-1): GAGVSQSPSNKVTEKGKDVELRCDPISGHTALYWYRQSLGQGLEFLIYFQGNSAPDKSGLPSDRFSAERTGGSVSTLTIQRTQQEDSAVYLCASSLGLAGFDEQFFGPGTRLTVL.

The rearrangement joins TRBV11-2 to TRBJ2-2; 8 positions match TRBD2. V gave up 2 bases and J gave up 5 bases; unmatched junction bases: 4. The CDR3 sequence is 15 residues long. The germline CDR1 and CDR2 sequences are SGHAT and FQNNGV. In nucleotides, the CDR3 is TGTGCCAGCAGCTTATGGCGGGGGGAAACCGGGGAGCTGTTTTTT. It is translated as CASSLWRGETGELFF.

This clone was seen more than once but under ten times. The chain links TRBV5-4 to TRBJ1-1; D not resolved. Per germline, CDR1 SGHNT and CDR2 YYREEE (reference sequence). Trimming stripped 3 bases from V and 7 bases from J, with 13 bases between. The CDR3 runs 13 residues. The CDR3 DNA reads as TGTGCCAGCAGCTCAGGACTAACTAGTGAAGCTTTCTTT. Encoded protein: CASSSGLTSEAFF.

This clone has a count of ten or more. V and J are TRBV7-2 and TRBJ1-1; D is unresolved. Germline V gene lookup returns CDR1 SGHTA and CDR2 FQGNSA. Trimming shortened V by 1 base and J by 0 bases, and 9 bases separated the two germline ends. The CDR3 runs 15 residues. CDR3 loop: CASSLVGNVNTEAFF. CDR3 coding DNA: TGTGCCAGCAGCTTAGTTGGGAATGTGAACACTGAAGCTTTCTTT. Full variable domain (outside the CDR3, taken from reference TRBV7-2 and TRBJ1-1): GAGVSQSPSNKVTEKGKDVELRCDPISGHTALYWYRQSLGQGLEFLIYFQGNSAPDKSGLPSDRFSAERTGGSVSTLTIQRTQQEDSAVYLCASSLVGNVNTEAFFGQGTRLTVV.

This clone has ten or more counts. The gene calls are TRBV27 and TRBJ1-2; D might be TRBD1 (5 bases). V lost 6 bases and J 4 bases, leaving 12 bases between the germline ends. The CDR3 loop spans 13 amino acids. Germline assignment: CDR1 MNHEY and CDR2 SMNVEV (reference sequence). The CDR3 region has the DNA TGTGCCAGCAGCCCAGGGTCCCTCTATGGCTACACCTTC. Its protein product is CASSPGSLYGYTF.

This clone occurred many times. This chain connects TRBV7-9 to TRBJ1-1; TRBD1 is a possible D gene (6 bases). The CDR3 consists of 15 residues. V lost 3 bases and J lost 5, with 16 bases in between. CDR1 is SEHNR, CDR2 FQNEAQ, per germline (reference sequence). For the CDR3, the DNA is TGTGCCAGCAGCTTCACGACAGGAGACAGAACTGAAGCTTTCTTT. Protein product: CASSFTTGDRTEAFF.

This clone was found many times. The gene calls are TRBV24-1 and TRBJ2-5; D is uncertain. Trimming took off 3 bases at V and 5 bases at J, with 9 bases between the two ends. The CDR3 sequence is 13 residues long. From germline, CDR1 is KGHDR and CDR2 SFDVKD. CDR3 amino acids: CATSDTPWETQYF. Here the CDR3 DNA reads TGTGCCACCAGTGATACCCCTTGGGAGACCCAGTACTTC.

This clone was picked up many times. The chain is built from TRBV11-1 and TRBJ2-2, with TRBD2 as a possible D gene (5 bases). Trimming cost V 0 bases and J 4 bases, with 18 bases left between them. This CDR3 is built from 18 residues. Germline V gene data show CDR1 as SGHAT and CDR2 as FQDESV (reference sequence). CDR3 nucleotides: TGTGCCAGCAGCTTAGCGGGGAGTAAACGGGGATTCACCGGGGAGCTGTTTTTT. Translating gives CASSLAGSKRGFTGELFF.

This clone was counted many times. This chain links TRBV20-1 with TRBJ2-7; 13 nucleotides align to TRBD2. The CDR3 loop spans 15 amino acids. V was clipped by 4 bases and J by 2 bases; unmatched bases: 5. Germline V gives CDR1 DFQATT, CDR2 SNEGSKA (reference sequence). Here the CDR3 DNA reads TGCAGTGCTAATTCCGGGACTAGCGGGACCTACGAGCAGTACTTC. Translating gives CSANSGTSGTYEQYF.

This clone has ten or more counts. This sequence joins TRBV19 and TRBJ2-5; D not certain. This CDR3 spans 11 amino acids. CDR1 and CDR2 from the germline V gene are LNHDA and SQIVND (reference sequence). Trimming left V 5 bases short and J 5 bases short, with 6 bases between. The DNA of the CDR3 is TGTGCCAGTAGTCATCGGGAGACCCAGTACTTC. Its protein product is CASSHRETQYF. The entire variable domain, with the rest obtained from reference TRBV19 and TRBJ2-5, is as follows: DGGITQSPKYLFRKEGQNVTLSCEQNLNHDAMYWYRQDPGQGLRLIYYSQIVNDFQKGDIAEGYSVSREKKESFPLTVTSAQKNPTAFYLCASSHRETQYFGPGTRLLVL.

The chain combines TRBV6-1 with TRBJ1-3; D uncertain. The V and J ends lost 2 bases and 0 bases respectively, with 8 bases between them. The CDR3 runs 15 residues. Germline V gene sequence: CDR1 MNHNS, CDR2 SASEGT. This CDR3 reads CASSEPEPSGNTIYF. Here the CDR3 DNA reads TGTGCCAGCAGTGAACCCGAGCCCTCTGGAAACACCATATATTTT.

In its sample, this clone is medium-sized. This rearrangement joins TRBV6-1 to TRBJ2-1; 9 bases are shared with TRBD2. There are 12 residues in the CDR3. Looked up from germline, CDR1 is MNHNS and CDR2 is SASEGT. The J segment lost 9 bases and the V segment lost 6 bases, leaving 3 bases of the junction unmatched. CDR3 protein: CASSAGGGEQFF. CDR3 coding DNA: TGTGCCAGCAGCGCGGGAGGGGGTGAGCAGTTCTTC.

The chain combines TRBV20-1 with TRBJ1-5, with unresolved D. Between the trimmed V and J ends, which lost 6 bases and 7 bases, there was a span of 28 bases. The V gene's germline CDR1 is DFQATT and CDR2 SNEGSKA (reference sequence). The CDR3 has 17 amino acids. The CDR3 DNA follows: TGCAGTGCCCAAGACGGTCCTCACCTTCTAGTCAGGCAGCCCCAGCATTTT. It encodes CSAQDGPHLLVRQPQHF.

This clone was recorded at least ten times. The rearrangement links TRBV11-3 to TRBJ2-7; the D is unclear. This CDR3 has 12 amino acids. CDR1 is SGHNT, CDR2 YENEEA, per germline. The germline V and J ends were trimmed by 1 base and 7 bases, with 8 bases remaining between them. The CDR3 loop reads CASSLALQEQYF. For the CDR3, the DNA is TGTGCCAGCAGCTTAGCCTTGCAGGAGCAGTACTTC.

Concerning this clone itself: Because it lacks the conserved phenylalanine or tryptophan at the end, this CDR3 is likely a read error. The chain employs TRBV28 and TRBJ2-3; 9 bases are a match to TRBD2. The germline V gene encodes CDR1 MDHEN and CDR2 SYDVKM. The CDR3 extends over 17 amino acids. The CDR3, as DNA: TGTGCCAGCAGTTTAGAATGGCTTGCGGGAGGGACAGATACCCAGTATTGT. Its translation is CASSLEWLAGGTDTQYC.